One sample yielded the 10 T cell receptor beta chains listed below, sequenced in a study of blood T cell repertoires in COVID-19. Measured with immunoSEQ multiplex PCR; TCRdb has only the in-frame clones, and not every one. Here the sample spans some 200,000 clones, approximately 80% being singletons. The specimen was peripheral blood. These receptors were obtained from a woman between 45 and 65 years old with active or convalescent COVID-19.

This clone showed up just a few times. The chain links TRBV9 to TRBJ2-7; perhaps TRBD1 as D (6 bases). This CDR3 spans 14 amino acids. The germline gives CDR1 SGDLS, CDR2 YYNGEE. V lost 1 base and J 3 bases, leaving 11 bases between the germline ends. The CDR3 region is CASSVTMDSYEQYF. Written as DNA, the CDR3 is TGTGCCAGCAGCGTAACAATGGACAGCTACGAGCAGTACTTC.

V and J are TRBV10-3 and TRBJ1-1; tentative D call: TRBD1 (5 bases). The CDR3 contains 14 residues. CDR1 and CDR2 from the germline V gene are ENHRY and SYGVKD. V was pared by 3 bases and J by 1 base, with 9 bases between. The CDR3 is CAISEPTANTEAFF. In nucleotides, the CDR3 is TGTGCCATCAGTGAACCGACAGCGAACACTGAAGCTTTCTTT.

The rearrangement joins TRBV30 to TRBJ1-2; 10 bases fit TRBD1. The length of the CDR3 is 13 residues. Germline CDR1 is GTSNPN and CDR2 is SVGIG (reference sequence). V trimming: 5 bases; J trimming: 8 bases; junction bases outside the gene matches: 8. The CDR3 bases are TGTGCCTGGGGGACAGGGGAGGTTCGGGGCTACACCTTC. It specifies CAWGTGEVRGYTF.

This chain joins TRBV6-5 and TRBJ1-3; 7 bases map to TRBD1. The CDR3 length is 13 residues. V lost 5 bases to trimming and J lost 6 bases; unmatched junction nucleotides: 4. The germline gives CDR1 MNHEY, CDR2 SVGAGI. CDR3 in DNA: TGTGCCAGCAGTACAGGGGTTGAAAACACCATATATTTT. Amino acids: CASSTGVENTIYF.

There are a few counts of this clone. The chain uses TRBV5-1 and TRBJ2-2, with TRBD2 matching 13 bases. The junction had 7 bases not matched to a gene; V was cut back by 4 bases and J by 1 base. There are 18 residues in the CDR3. CDR1 and CDR2 (germline): SGHRS, YFSETQ. CDR3 sequence reads: CASSKLAGGRGNTGELFF. The CDR3 region has the DNA TGCGCCAGCAGCAAACTAGCGGGAGGGCGTGGGAACACCGGGGAGCTGTTTTTT. The complete variable domain, with remaining parts taken from reference TRBV5-1 and TRBJ2-2, reads KAGVTQTPRYLIKTRGQQVTLSCSPISGHRSVSWYQQTPGQGLQFLFEYFSETQRNKGNFPGRFSGRQFSNSRSEMNVSTLELGDSALYLCASSKLAGGRGNTGELFFGEGSRLTVL.

V is TRBV5-5 and J is TRBJ1-2, with D possibly TRBD1 on 6 matching bases. Germline CDR1 SGHKS, CDR2 YYEKEE (reference sequence). The CDR3 runs to 13 residues. With 5 bases removed from V and 4 bases from J, the gap between germline ends came to 12 bases. CDR3 in DNA: TGTGCCAGCAGGAGGTCGGACAGCTATGGCTACACCTTC. Protein product: CASRRSDSYGYTF. The full variable domain, its missing parts supplied by reference TRBV5-5 and TRBJ1-2, is DAGVTQSPTHLIKTRGQQVTLRCSPISGHKSVSWYQQVLGQGPQFIFQYYEKEERGRGNFPDRFSARQFPNYSSELNVNALLLGDSALYLCASRRSDSYGYTFGSGTRLTVV.

This clone appeared a few times. The chain links TRBV29-1 to TRBJ1-4, with 10 bases fitting TRBD1. Trimming at V came to 7 bases and at J to 8 bases, leaving 7 bases not matched to a gene. The CDR3 is 13 amino acids. Germline CDR1 reads SQVTM; CDR2 reads ANQGSEA. The CDR3 protein is CSARQGAGEKLFF. The CDR3 DNA reads TGCAGCGCTCGACAGGGGGCAGGAGAAAAACTGTTTTTT.

This clone was recorded at least ten times. The chain recombines TRBV6-6 with TRBJ1-4; 7 bases are a match to TRBD1. CDR3 size: 15 residues. Germline-derived CDR1 and CDR2 are MNHNY and SVGAGI (reference sequence). V lost 8 bases, J lost 4 bases, and 10 bases stayed unmatched. The CDR3 region is CASQLQAGGNEKLFF. CDR3 sequence (DNA): TGTGCCAGCCAGTTACAGGCAGGGGGTAATGAAAAACTGTTTTTT.

V gene TRBV12-3 or TRBV12-4 combines with J gene TRBJ1-5, with D uncertain. The V end lost 3 bases, the J end lost 3 bases, and 6 bases lay between the germline ends. This CDR3 has 13 amino acids. CDR3 loop: CASSFGVNQPQHF. In nucleotides, the CDR3 is TGTGCCAGCAGTTTCGGGGTCAATCAGCCCCAGCATTTT.

This chain uses TRBV30 with TRBJ2-1; 7 nucleotides line up with TRBD1. CDR1 and CDR2 (germline): GTSNPN, SVGIG (reference sequence). Trimming at V came to 3 bases and at J to 2 bases, leaving 4 bases not matched to a gene. This CDR3 has 14 residues. The CDR3 sequence is CAWSRDRPYNEQFF. DNA for the CDR3: TGTGCCTGGAGCCGGGACAGACCCTACAATGAGCAGTTCTTC. Full variable domain (outside the CDR3, taken from reference TRBV30 and TRBJ2-1): SQTIHQWPATLVQPVGSPLSLECTVEGTSNPNLYWYRQAAGRGLQLLFYSVGIGQISSEVPQNLSASRPQDRQFILSSKKLLLSDSGFYLCAWSRDRPYNEQFFGPGTRLTVL.